Below, one TCR beta chain is given with its context. Its matching antigen is unknown. These data are taken from a study of T cell responses to AZD1222 COVID-19 vaccine. The repertoire was sequenced with immunoSEQ multiplex PCR; TCRdb's copy has only in-frame clones and lacks some. The sample has about 100,000 clones; more than 75% are singletons. Study-wide points: Only a handful of AZD1222 recipients tested seropositive at baseline. Reports say nearly half of spike-specific TCRs go after unmutated variant regions.

The sample consisted of peripheral blood, taken 28 days after the second AZD1222 dose. This receptor was identified in an adult who received the AZD1222 COVID-19 vaccine.

The CDR3 region is CARTDSTDTQYF. CDR3 nucleotide sequence: TGTGCCAGGACAGACAGCACAGATACGCAGTATTTT. This chain connects TRBV2 to TRBJ2-3, with D possibly matching TRBD1 (5 bases). The CDR3 consists of 12 residues. Trimming left V 9 bases short and J 0 bases short, with 7 bases between. Per the germline V gene, CDR1 is SNHLY and CDR2 is FYNNEI. Filled out from reference TRBV2 and TRBJ2-3, the complete variable domain reads EPEVTQTPSHQVTQMGQEVILRCVPISNHLYFYWYRQILGQKVEFLVSFYNNEISEKSEIFDDQFSVERPDGSNFTLKIRSTKLEDSAMYFCARTDSTDTQYFGPGTRLTVL.